This is a list of T cell receptor beta chains from one sample in a study of blood T cell repertoires in COVID-19. Sequencing used immunoSEQ multiplex PCR; TCRdb keeps in-frame clones, though not all of them. Among around 100,000 clones listed, roughly 84% were seen once. The sample comprised peripheral blood. These receptors all stem from a man in his sixties or seventies with active or convalescent COVID-19. Both conserved end residues are part of each CDR3. The order of the fields is D gene, J gene, clone size, V gene, CDR3 DNA, CDR3 protein. The D gene is left open where the match is weak. Clone size is not always given. Where it is, it says once, few, many or a class for expanded clones.

TRBD1	TRBJ2-7	few	TRBV2	TGTGCCAGCAGGGACCCCGGGACAGGGACTCGGCAGTACTTC	CASRDPGTGTRQYF
TRBD2	TRBJ2-1	NA	TRBV5-4	TGTGCCAGCAGCGCTGCTAGCGGGGACCGCAATGAGCAGTTCTTC	CASSAASGDRNEQFF
TRBD1	TRBJ1-6	few	TRBV7-2	TGTGCCAGCAGCTCGGACCGACAGGGGGCTAGTTCACCCCTCCACTTT	CASSSDRQGASSPLHF
NA	TRBJ2-2	NA	TRBV28	TGTGCCAGCAGCGGACAACGTTCTCGGGCTTTAGGTGAAAGGTTTGGGGAGCTGTTTTTT	CASSGQRSRALGERFGELFF
NA	TRBJ1-2	few	TRBV5-1	TGCGCCAGCAGCTCAATTCAGACTAACTATGGCTACACCTTC	CASSSIQTNYGYTF
NA	TRBJ1-1	NA	TRBV28	TGTGCCAGCAGTCCGACTCGCTACAAAAGAAACACTGAAGCTTTCTTT	CASSPTRYKRNTEAFF
TRBD1	TRBJ2-3	NA	TRBV11-2	TGTGCCAGCAGCTTAGAGGGTTGGGACAGGGGTTCAGATACGCAGTATTTT	CASSLEGWDRGSDTQYF
NA	TRBJ2-7	NA	TRBV23-1	TGCGCCAGCAGTCACCCTAGGGACTGCCCCTACGAGCAGTACTTC	CASSHPRDCPYEQYF
TRBD2	TRBJ2-1	once	TRBV2	TGTGCCAGCAGTGATATTCGGCCCGGGCTAGCGGGGGGCCGGAGCTCCTACAATGAGCAGTTCTTC	CASSDIRPGLAGGRSSYNEQFF
TRBD1	TRBJ1-5	NA	TRBV7-8	TGTGCCAGCAGCTTGACCGGGACAGGGCCCAATCAGCCCCAGCATTTT	CASSLTGTGPNQPQHF
NA	TRBJ2-1	NA	TRBV29-1	TGCAGCGTTGAGGGCGGGGAAGCCTACAATGAGCAGTTCTTC	CSVEGGEAYNEQFF
NA	TRBJ1-2	NA	TRBV2	TGTGCCAGCGTAGGACAGTTTGACTATGGCTACACCTTC	CASVGQFDYGYTF
TRBD1	TRBJ1-1	NA	TRBV27	TGTGCCAGCAGTCCCGACAGGGGGGATGAAGCTTTCTTT	CASSPDRGDEAFF
NA	TRBJ1-2	NA	TRBV30	TGTGCCTGGAGTGAGTCGAGTCGGGTCGGCTACACCTTC	CAWSESSRVGYTF
TRBD1	TRBJ1-4	NA	TRBV5-1	TGCGCCAGCAGCCCCGGACAGGGGGCGGAAAAACTGTTTTTT	CASSPGQGAEKLFF
TRBD1	TRBJ1-6	NA	TRBV7-8	TGTGCCAGCAGCTTACGGGACAGCCCCTTGAATTCACCCCTCCACTTT	CASSLRDSPLNSPLHF
TRBD1	TRBJ1-6	NA	TRBV28	TGTGCCAGCAGTTTTCTCGGGACAGATAGAAATTCACCCCTCCACTTT	CASSFLGTDRNSPLHF
TRBD1	TRBJ2-7	NA	TRBV14	TGTGCCAGCAGCCAATGGGCAGGGGGCCACTCCTACGAGCAGTACTTC	CASSQWAGGHSYEQYF
TRBD1	TRBJ1-5	NA	TRBV15	TGTGCCACCAGCAGAAACCCAGGGGGCATGAGCAATCAGCCCCAGCATTTT	CATSRNPGGMSNQPQHF
NA	TRBJ1-2	once	TRBV3-1/TRBV3-2	TGTGCCAGCAGCCAAGGGGAGGGCTACACCTTC	CASSQGEGYTF
NA	TRBJ2-3	NA	TRBV1	TGCACCAGCAACCTAGCGGGGGGGCCGGTAGATACGCAGTATTTT	CTSNLAGGPVDTQYF
NA	TRBJ1-1	NA	TRBV11-2	TGTGCCAGCAGCTTAGACAGGGGCGCTGAAGCTTTCTTT	CASSLDRGAEAFF
NA	TRBJ2-3	NA	TRBV29-1	TGCAGCGTTCAGACAGATACGCAGTATTTT	CSVQTDTQYF
NA	TRBJ2-3	NA	TRBV15	TGTGCCACCAGCAATCGGGATCACACAGATACGCAGTATTTT	CATSNRDHTDTQYF
NA	TRBJ1-2	once	TRBV2	TGTGCCAGCAGCGGCCCGGGACAAGTCACCAACTATGGCTACACCTTC	CASSGPGQVTNYGYTF
NA	TRBJ2-2	NA	TRBV28	TGTGCCAGTACGCGGGCTGGATCCGGGGAGCTGTTTTTT	CASTRAGSGELFF
TRBD2	TRBJ2-3	NA	TRBV11-2	TGTGCCAGCAGCCCTCGGACTAGCGGGGGGCGAGCAGATACGCAGTATTTT	CASSPRTSGGRADTQYF
TRBD1	TRBJ1-1	NA	TRBV6-5	TGTGCCAGCAGGGACAGGGGGCAAACTGAAGCTTTCTTT	CASRDRGQTEAFF
TRBD1	TRBJ2-1	NA	TRBV4-3	TGCGCCAGCAGCCTAACATCTACCCAGGGGGTACCGCAGTTCTTC	CASSLTSTQGVPQFF
NA	TRBJ1-2	NA	TRBV3-1/TRBV3-2	TGTGCCAGCAGCCATACCGACAGCAAAGGCTATGGCTACACCTTC	CASSHTDSKGYGYTF
NA	TRBJ2-2	NA	TRBV28	TGTGCCAGCAGTTCCGGCAGGTTCGCGAACACCGGGGAGCTGTTTTTT	CASSSGRFANTGELFF
TRBD1	TRBJ1-5	few	TRBV19	TGTGCCAGTAGGATGGGACAGTTCAATCAGCCCCAGCATTTT	CASRMGQFNQPQHF
NA	TRBJ2-3	few	TRBV24-1	TGTGCCACCAGTGATAAGCGGGATACGCAGTATTTT	CATSDKRDTQYF
TRBD2	TRBJ2-1	NA	TRBV5-1	TGCGCCAGCAGCGTTAGCGGGGCCGCCTACAATGAGCAGTTCTTC	CASSVSGAAYNEQFF
TRBD1	TRBJ1-2	NA	TRBV5-4	TGTGCCAGCAGCTTGGCCACGGGACAGGGATTTAACTATGGCTACACCTTC	CASSLATGQGFNYGYTF
TRBD1	TRBJ1-6	NA	TRBV7-2	TGTGCCAGCAGCTCGACAGGGCAGTTTAATTCACCCCTCCACTTT	CASSSTGQFNSPLHF
TRBD1	TRBJ1-2	NA	TRBV28	TGTGCCAGCAGTCTAAATTCACAGGGGGACTATGGCTACACCTTC	CASSLNSQGDYGYTF